The 10 T cell receptor beta chains given below trace back to one sample, sequenced in a study of Graves' ophthalmopathy and Graves' hyperthyroidism. The sequenced template was RNA, covering the TCR beta CDR3 region. The library came from an HTBI-primed first-round RT-PCR and a second-round multiplex PCR. In TCRdb, the multiplex PCR reads were re-called with MiXCR into one record per CDR3 protein. The repertoire holds roughly 1.1 million distinct CDR3 sequences, with less than 45% as singletons. Sequenced sample: peripheral blood or thyroid tissue (not recorded which). The receptors here all came from an adult man with Graves' hyperthyroidism.

This clonotype was observed many times. The genes are TRBV2 and TRBJ1-6; 10 bases align to TRBD1. The CDR3 runs to 16 residues. Germline V gene data show CDR1 as SNHLY and CDR2 as FYNNEI. V lost 2 bases and J lost 9; bases outside the gene matches: 7. CDR3 amino acids: CASSETGQGSFSPLHF. CDR3 nucleotide sequence: TGTGCCAGCAGTGAAACGGGACAGGGGTCCTTTTCACCCCTCCACTTT.

The table lists this clonotype with a few counts. The chain is built from TRBV28 and TRBJ1-5; 8 nucleotides agree with TRBD1. This CDR3 spans 15 amino acids. V shed 2 bases and J 6 bases; nucleotides not matched to a gene: 6. The germline gives CDR1 MDHEN, CDR2 SYDVKM. The CDR3 region has the DNA TGTGCCAGCAGTTTAAACCCGGACAGGGCTCAGCCCCAGCATTTT. Its translation: CASSLNPDRAQPQHF.

The chain recombines TRBV9 with TRBJ1-1, with TRBD1 matching 9 bases. There are 14 residues in the CDR3. Germline loops: CDR1 SGDLS, CDR2 YYNGEE. The ends lost 5 bases at V and 4 bases at J; junction bases unmatched: 6. In nucleotides, the CDR3 is TGTGCCAGCAGGAACAGGGGGCTGGGCACTGAAGCTTTCTTT. It is translated as CASRNRGLGTEAFF.

This clonotype was recorded a few times. The V gene is TRBV5-5, the J gene TRBJ1-5; no reliable D call. V was pared by 2 bases and J by 2 bases, with 11 bases between. The CDR3 runs to 15 residues. Germline V CDR1 and CDR2: SGHKS, YYEKEE (reference sequence). The CDR3 region is CASSFGIRGNQPQHF. CDR3 DNA sequence: TGTGCCAGCAGCTTTGGGATTCGCGGCAATCAGCCCCAGCATTTT.

With regard to this clonotype: A junction end diverges from the germline sequence, so it may reflect a read error. The V and J genes are TRBV5-1 and TRBJ2-6; 9 nucleotides line up with TRBD1. The CDR3 sequence is 17 residues long. Germline CDR1 and CDR2: SGHRS and YFSETQ. As DNA, the CDR3 is TGTGCCAGCAGCCCGGGGACAGGGAGGGCTGGGGCCAACGTCCTGACTTTC. Protein sequence: CASSPGTGRAGANVLTF.

This clonotype was recorded at least ten times. The chain has TRBV29-1 and TRBJ2-5; D ambiguous. The V end lost 3 bases, the J end lost 2 bases, and 13 bases lay between the germline ends. Germline V gene sequence: CDR1 SQVTM, CDR2 ANQGSEA. The CDR3 covers 14 residues. CDR3 sequence (DNA): TGCAGCGTTGAGCACTTACCAGTACAAGAGACCCAGTACTTC. Its protein is CSVEHLPVQETQYF.

The sample holds many counts of this clonotype. V and J are TRBV13 and TRBJ2-2, with unresolved D. Germline CDR1 is PRHDT and CDR2 is FYEKMQ (reference sequence). The V gene lost 4 bases and the J gene lost 2 bases, with 5 bases spanning the gap. This CDR3 has 13 amino acids. CDR3 nucleotides: TGTGCCAGCAGCTCTTATAACACCGGGGAGCTGTTTTTT. It is translated as CASSSYNTGELFF. Based on the CDR3 plus reference TRBV13 and TRBJ2-2, the full variable domain is AAGVIQSPRHLIKEKRETATLKCYPIPRHDTVYWYQQGPGQDPQFLISFYEKMQSDKGSIPDRFSAQQFSDYHSELNMSSLELGDSALYFCASSSYNTGELFFGEGSRLTVL.

With regard to this clonotype: Possible read error: a much larger clone is one base away. The genes are TRBV6-5 and TRBJ1-5; D is uncertain. Deletions cut 0 bases from V and 1 base from J, with 4 bases between. Germline V gene sequence: CDR1 MNHEY, CDR2 SVGAGI. This CDR3 comprises 14 residues. As DNA, the CDR3 is TGTGCCAGCAGTTACTCGATGAGCAATCAGCCCCAGCATTTT. Its translation: CASSYSMSNQPQHF.

The chain recombines TRBV9 with TRBJ2-7; maybe TRBD1 (5 bases). V lost 4 bases, J lost 2 bases, and 16 bases lay in between. The germline V gene has CDR1 SGDLS and CDR2 YYNGEE. The CDR3 is made up of 15 amino acids. The CDR3 reads CASSQGQGFPYEQYF. CDR3 nucleotides: TGTGCCAGCAGCCAAGGTCAGGGATTCCCCTACGAGCAGTACTTC.

The rearrangement links TRBV12-5 to TRBJ2-2; D is undetermined. CDR1 is LGHNT, CDR2 FRNRAP, per germline. Trimming took off 6 bases at V and 4 bases at J, with 15 bases between the two ends. This CDR3 contains 15 residues. The CDR3 loop reads CASGGETTATGELFF. The CDR3 DNA reads as TGTGCTAGTGGCGGAGAAACAACAGCCACCGGGGAGCTGTTTTTT.